The following is a T cell receptor (beta chain) sequence with its context. The target of this receptor is not known. Base quality data are lacking; no much larger clone is found one base away. Genomic DNA was isolated from the sorted cells so that the TCRbeta CDR3 region could be sequenced. TCRbeta CDR3 regions were sequenced using the immunoSEQ Assay. As stored in TCRdb, this immuneACCESS dataset retains in-frame rearrangements with V and J assigned. A fraction of the clones does not appear; measured against another copy, unresolved V genes explain less than half of the discrepancy, and the remainder lacks a known reason. This sample has 50,000 to 75,000 clones in its table, and about 83% of those were observed once. The ten most abundant clones make up 0.61% of the sample. The entry originates in a study of OX40 agonist ivuxolimab in advanced cancers. A note on the overall study: The costimulatory receptor OX40 (CD134) was targeted by ivuxolimab, a fully human IgG2 agonistic monoclonal antibody. Intravenous ivuxolimab was administered to patients every 2 weeks at six dose levels: 0.01, 0.1, 0.3, 1.5, 3 and 10 mg/kg. Among the roughly 50 dose-escalation patients, 19 had hepatocellular carcinoma, approximately 15 melanoma, 9 renal cell carcinoma and 9 head and neck cancer. In the dose-escalation cohort, around four fifths of patients were male, and the mean age was approximately 60 years with a range of roughly 20 to 80. Patients were allowed to have had prior anti-PD-1, anti-PD-L1 or anti-CTLA-4 therapy, and more than 35% of the dose-escalation patients had been treated with checkpoint inhibitors. Partial responses occurred in three dose-escalation patients: two with cutaneous melanoma and one with hepatocellular carcinoma. The purpose of peripheral TCRbeta sequencing was to test whether ivuxolimab changed TCR sequence diversity and led to clonal T-cell expansion. The monotherapy dose-escalation portion (N ≈ 57 patients) of the phase I ivuxolimab trial is reported in the paper.

Paper-wide results and their limitations: Low levels of normalized T-cell clonal expansion were also seen in some patients who did not respond. Partial responders in the 0.1-3.0 mg/kg groups had among the lowest normalized peripheral clonal expansion, especially among CD8+ T cells. After ivuxolimab, more expanded clones were found on average in CD8+ T cells than in CD4+ T cells. The antigen specificity of the clonally expanded peripheral T cells was not determined. At doses of 0.1 to 3.0 mg/kg, clonal expansion of both CD4+ and CD8+ T cells in blood was seen between baseline and week 6.

Patients with a history of autoimmune disease or receiving systemic immunosuppression were excluded from the trial. Peripheral blood for TCR sequencing was collected from all dose cohorts at baseline, on cycle 4 day 1, and on cycle 7 day 1. The samples were taken from a phase I, first-in-human, multicenter, open-label dose-escalation trial of ivuxolimab. The trial enrolled adults with locally advanced or metastatic head and neck squamous cell, hepatocellular, melanoma or renal cell carcinoma. Before TCR sequencing, CD4+ T cells and CD8+ T cells were sorted from peripheral blood as separate populations. V loses 4 bases of germline sequence and J loses 5 bases, and the interval between the two ends is 5 bases. Taken from the germline V gene (reference sequence), the CDR1 and CDR2 loops are DFQATT and SNEGSKA. Its CDR3 holds 10 amino acids, cysteine through phenylalanine. The entry retains the CDR3 DNA only, 30 bases that are in frame from base 1.

The sequence came from an adult with an advanced solid tumor such as melanoma, head and neck, liver or kidney cancer. The sequence links TRBV20-1 to TRBJ2-5, with the D segment identity uncertain. Sample: CD4+ or CD8+ T cells sorted from blood, taken in a trial of the OX40 agonist ivuxolimab. The DNA sequence is given as TGCAGTGCTATAGAGGAGACCCAGTACTTC. It codes for CSAIEETQYF.